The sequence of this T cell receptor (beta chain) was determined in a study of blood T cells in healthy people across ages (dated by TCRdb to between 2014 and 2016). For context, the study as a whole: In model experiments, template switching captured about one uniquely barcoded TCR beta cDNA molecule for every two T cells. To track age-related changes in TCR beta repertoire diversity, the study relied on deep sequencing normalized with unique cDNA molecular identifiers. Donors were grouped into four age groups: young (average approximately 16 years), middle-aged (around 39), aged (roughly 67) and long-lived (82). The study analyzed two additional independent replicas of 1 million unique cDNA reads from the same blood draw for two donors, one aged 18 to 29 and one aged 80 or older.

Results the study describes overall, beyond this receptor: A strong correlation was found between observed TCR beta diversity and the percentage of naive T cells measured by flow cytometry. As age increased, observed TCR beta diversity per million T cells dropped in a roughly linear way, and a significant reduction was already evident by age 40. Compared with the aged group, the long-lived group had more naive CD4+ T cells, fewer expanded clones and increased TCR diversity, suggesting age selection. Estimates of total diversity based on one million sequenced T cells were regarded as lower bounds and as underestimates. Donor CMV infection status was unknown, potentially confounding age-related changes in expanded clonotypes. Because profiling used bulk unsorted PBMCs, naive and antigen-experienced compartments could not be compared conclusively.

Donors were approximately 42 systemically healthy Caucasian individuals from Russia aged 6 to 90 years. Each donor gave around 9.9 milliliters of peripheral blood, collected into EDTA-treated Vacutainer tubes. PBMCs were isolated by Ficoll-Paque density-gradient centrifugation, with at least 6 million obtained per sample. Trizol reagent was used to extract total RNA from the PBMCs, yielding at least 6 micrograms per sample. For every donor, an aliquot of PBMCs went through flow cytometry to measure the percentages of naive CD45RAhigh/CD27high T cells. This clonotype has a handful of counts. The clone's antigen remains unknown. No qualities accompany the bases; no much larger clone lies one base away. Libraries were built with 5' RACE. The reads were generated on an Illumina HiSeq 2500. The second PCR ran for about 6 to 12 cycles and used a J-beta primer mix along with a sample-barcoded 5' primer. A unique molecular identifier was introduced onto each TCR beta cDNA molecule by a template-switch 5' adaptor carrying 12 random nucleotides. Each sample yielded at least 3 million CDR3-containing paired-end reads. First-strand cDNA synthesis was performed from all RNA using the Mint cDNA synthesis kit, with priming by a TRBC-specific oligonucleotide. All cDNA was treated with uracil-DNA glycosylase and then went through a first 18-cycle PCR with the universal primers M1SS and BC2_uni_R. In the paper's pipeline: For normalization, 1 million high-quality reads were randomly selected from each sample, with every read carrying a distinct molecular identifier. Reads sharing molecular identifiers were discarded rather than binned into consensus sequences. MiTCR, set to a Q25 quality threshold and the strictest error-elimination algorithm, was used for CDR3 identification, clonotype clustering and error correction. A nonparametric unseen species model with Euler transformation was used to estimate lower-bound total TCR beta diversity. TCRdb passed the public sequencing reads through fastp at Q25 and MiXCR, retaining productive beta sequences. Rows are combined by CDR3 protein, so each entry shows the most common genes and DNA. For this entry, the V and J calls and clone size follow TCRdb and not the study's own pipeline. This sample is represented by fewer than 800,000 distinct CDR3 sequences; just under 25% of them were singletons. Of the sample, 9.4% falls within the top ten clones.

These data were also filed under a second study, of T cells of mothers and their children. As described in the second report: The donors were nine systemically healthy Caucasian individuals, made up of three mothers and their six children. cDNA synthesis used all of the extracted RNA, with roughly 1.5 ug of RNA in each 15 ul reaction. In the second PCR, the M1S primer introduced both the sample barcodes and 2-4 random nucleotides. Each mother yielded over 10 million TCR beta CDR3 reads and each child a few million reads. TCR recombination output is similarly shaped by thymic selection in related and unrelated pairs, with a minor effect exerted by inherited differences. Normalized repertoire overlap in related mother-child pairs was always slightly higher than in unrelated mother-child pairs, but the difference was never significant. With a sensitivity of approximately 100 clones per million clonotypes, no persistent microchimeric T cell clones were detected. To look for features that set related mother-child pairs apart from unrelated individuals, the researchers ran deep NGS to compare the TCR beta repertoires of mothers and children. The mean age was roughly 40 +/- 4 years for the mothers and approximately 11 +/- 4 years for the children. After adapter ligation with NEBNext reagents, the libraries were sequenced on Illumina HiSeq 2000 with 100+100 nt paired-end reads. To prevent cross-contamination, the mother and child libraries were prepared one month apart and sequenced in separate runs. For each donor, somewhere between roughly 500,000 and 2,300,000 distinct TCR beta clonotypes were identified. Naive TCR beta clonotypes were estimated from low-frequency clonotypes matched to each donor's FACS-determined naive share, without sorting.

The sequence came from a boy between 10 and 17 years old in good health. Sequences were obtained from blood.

The CDR3 here reads CASSSGGGPQETQYF. The nucleotides read TGTGCCAGCAGCTCCGGAGGGGGGCCCCAGGAGACCCAGTACTTC. The chain uses TRBV7-3 and TRBJ2-5; the D gene is perhaps TRBD1 or TRBD2, each of them matching over 6 bases. The CDR3 covers 15 residues, taking in both the cysteine and the phenylalanine. Here the CDR3 DNA is all that survives: 45 bases in frame from base 1. CDR1 SGHTA and CDR2 FQGTGA were looked up in the germline V gene. Trimming removed 4 bases from V and 5 bases from J, leaving 17 bases between the germline ends. With the portions outside the CDR3 filled from the reference TRBV7-3 and TRBJ2-5 genes, the complete variable region becomes GAGVSQTPSNKVTEKGKYVELRCDPISGHTALYWYRQSLGQGPEFLIYFQGTGAADDSGLPNDRFFAVRPEGSVSTLKIQRTERGDSAVYLCASSSGGGPQETQYFGPGTRLLVL.